The 20 T cell receptor beta chains below were found in one sample sequenced in a study of glioma-infiltrating T cells (dated by TCRdb to 2016 to 2017). The run used an Illumina MiSeq. TCR alpha and beta CDR3 regions were amplified with the iRepertoire nested amplicon-rescue multiplex PCR (arm-PCR) platform from RNA. The public reads were reprocessed in TCRdb via fastp at Q25 and MiXCR, keeping in-frame beta chains. Identical CDR3 proteins give one entry, which carries the most common genes and DNA. This sample has over a thousand distinct CDR3 sequences in its table, and roughly 27% of those were observed once. The ten largest clones take up over 9.5% of the sample. Sequences were obtained from glioma tissue, nonneoplastic brain tissue, or PBMCs (not recorded which). The source is a human donor with low-grade glioma or glioblastoma, undergoing nonglioma brain surgery, or in good health (not recorded which).

A remark on this clonotype: A library made for alpha chains picked up this beta chain off target, so its size means little. This chain connects TRBV6-1 to TRBJ1-2; perhaps TRBD1 as D (6 bases). This CDR3 is built from 14 residues. Between the trimmed V and J ends, which lost 8 bases and 4 bases, there was a span of 17 bases. Germline V CDR1 and CDR2: MNHNS, SASEGT. The CDR3 spells CASSEGGRGYGYTF. The CDR3 nucleotides read TGTGCCAGCTCAGAGGGGGGGCGCGGCTATGGCTACACCTTC.

By frequency in the sample, this clonotype is large. This beta chain is a stray read from a library made for alpha chains; its abundance is not meaningful. The V gene is TRBV27, the J gene TRBJ2-1, with 8 bases identical to TRBD2. The CDR3 has 15 amino acids. Losses at the gene ends were 6 bases for V and 7 bases for J; bases not matched to a gene: 11. Germline V gene sequence: CDR1 MNHEY, CDR2 SMNVEV (reference sequence). CDR3 bases: TGTGCCAGCAGACCAAGGACTAGCCCTCTAAATGAGCAGTTCTTC. This sequence encodes CASRPRTSPLNEQFF.

This clonotype was seen more than once but under ten times. A library made for alpha chains picked up this beta chain off target, so its size means little. The CDR3 sequence is CASSDFFQGQPQHF. CDR3 DNA sequence: TGTGCCAGCAGTGACTTCTTCCAGGGACAGCCCCAGCATTTT. The chain has TRBV2 and TRBJ1-5; tentatively, D is TRBD1 (5 bases). This CDR3 region has 14 residues. Germline V CDR1 and CDR2: SNHLY, FYNNEI. V lost 3 bases and J lost 7, with 13 bases in between.

This clonotype qualifies as large. This beta chain is off target for a library built for alpha chains, so its abundance means little. This chain joins TRBV6-1 and TRBJ1-4, with 7 bases lining up with TRBD1. V lost 5 bases to trimming and J lost 3 bases; unmatched junction nucleotides: 6. CDR3 length equals 15 residues. Germline assignment: CDR1 MNHNS and CDR2 SASEGT. As DNA, the CDR3 is TGTGCCAGCAGTAGGTCCGGGACAGCTAATGAAAAACTGTTTTTT. Translated, it gives CASSRSGTANEKLFF.

Regarding this clonotype: The library was designed around alpha chains, so this beta chain is a stray read whose abundance carries little weight. V is TRBV28 and J is TRBJ2-5; 9 bases match TRBD1. The CDR3 has 15 amino acids. The V gene's germline CDR1 is MDHEN and CDR2 SYDVKM. The junction had 5 bases not matched to a gene; V was cut back by 4 bases and J by 2 bases. CDR3 protein: CASSSGTGPQETQYF. The CDR3 DNA reads as TGTGCCAGCAGTTCCGGGACAGGGCCTCAAGAGACCCAGTACTTC.

As regards this clonotype: This beta chain is off target for a library built for alpha chains, so its abundance means little. The V call is TRBV27, the J call TRBJ2-3; 7 nucleotides line up with TRBD2. This CDR3 has 15 residues. Germline V gives CDR1 MNHEY, CDR2 SMNVEV (reference sequence). V dropped 2 bases and J dropped 6; count of bases not matched to a gene: 8. The CDR3 bases are TGTGCCAGCAGTTTAGTGTCCAGCGGGGTGGATACGCAGTATTTT. Translating it yields CASSLVSSGVDTQYF.

About this clonotype: This beta chain turned up in a library designed for alpha chains; as an off-target read, its abundance says little. This chain connects TRBV24-1 to TRBJ2-5; D is possibly TRBD1 or TRBD2 (5 bases each). Between the trimmed V and J ends, which lost 4 bases and 5 bases, there was a span of 16 bases. This CDR3 comprises 15 residues. From germline, CDR1 is KGHDR and CDR2 SFDVKD. The chain's CDR3 is CATSDWDGRRETQYF. CDR3 coding DNA: TGTGCCACCAGTGACTGGGACGGACGACGCGAGACCCAGTACTTC.

By sample fraction, this clonotype is large (0.1 to 1%). Since the library was made to target alpha chains, this beta chain is a stray read and its abundance is not meaningful. This chain links TRBV6-6 with TRBJ2-7, with no clear D. V dropped 0 bases and J dropped 7 bases, with 10 bases sitting between them. CDR3 length: 13 amino acids. The germline V gene has CDR1 MNHNY and CDR2 SVGAGI (reference sequence). This CDR3 is CASSYSVLGEQYF. CDR3 bases: TGTGCCAGCAGTTACTCGGTACTCGGGGAGCAGTACTTC.

Turning to this clonotype: This beta chain lies outside the target of a library built for alpha chains; its clone size means little. The chain uses TRBV28 and TRBJ2-5; D ambiguous. The V gene's germline CDR1 is MDHEN and CDR2 SYDVKM. With 3 bases removed from V and 4 bases from J, the gap between germline ends came to 9 bases. The CDR3 covers 13 residues. The CDR3, as DNA: TGTGCCAGCAGTTTCAGGCGGATAGAGACCCAGTACTTC. It specifies CASSFRRIETQYF.

Relative to its sample, this clonotype is large (0.1 to 1%). This beta chain slipped into a library made for alpha chains as a stray read, so its size is not meaningful. The chain has TRBV6-1 and TRBJ1-1, with a possible D match to TRBD1 (6 bases). There are 13 residues in the CDR3. In germline, CDR1 is MNHNS, CDR2 SASEGT. Deletions cut 5 bases from V and 4 bases from J, with 11 bases between. CDR3 coding DNA: TGTGCCAGCAGTTCGGGGGCGATCACTGAAGCTTTCTTT. It codes for CASSSGAITEAFF.

With respect to this clonotype: This beta chain represents an off-target read in a library built for alpha chains; its size is of limited meaning. The chain is built from TRBV20-1 and TRBJ2-1, with TRBD2 identical over 10 bases. The CDR3 totals 16 residues. Trimming removed 5 bases from V and 7 bases from J; junction bases left unmatched: 14. Germline-derived CDR1 and CDR2 are DFQATT and SNEGSKA (reference sequence). DNA of the CDR3: TGCAGTGCTCCAAGAGGAACTAGCGGGATCACAAATGAGCAGTTCTTC. Its translation: CSAPRGTSGITNEQFF.

This clonotype was seen a handful of times. A library made for alpha chains picked up this beta chain off target, so its size means little. This chain uses TRBV2 with TRBJ1-1, with unresolved D. In germline, CDR1 is SNHLY, CDR2 FYNNEI. The ends were cut back, 3 bases at V and 3 bases at J, with 2 bases in the middle. This CDR3 contains 11 residues. CDR3 region: CASSEYTEAFF. CDR3 nucleotides: TGTGCCAGCAGTGAGTACACTGAAGCTTTCTTT.

This clonotype was seen once. Since the library was made to target alpha chains, this beta chain is a stray read and its abundance is not meaningful. The chain has TRBV7-2 and TRBJ2-1, with TRBD1 matching over 7 bases. Germline CDR1 SGHTA, CDR2 FQGNSA. There are 16 residues in the CDR3. With 5 bases clipped from V and 6 bases from J, the junction kept 13 bases outside the gene matches. The CDR3 DNA is TGTGCCAGCAGCCCTCACAGGGGACCAGTCGGCAATGAGCAGTTCTTC. It translates to CASSPHRGPVGNEQFF.

A word on this clonotype: Found in a library prepared for alpha chains, this beta chain is an off-target read, and its abundance has little meaning. J is TRBJ2-5 and V is TRBV28; tentative D call: TRBD2 (5 bases). V lost 6 bases to trimming and J lost 2 bases, with 16 bases between them. The CDR3 consists of 15 residues. Germline CDR1 reads MDHEN; CDR2 reads SYDVKM. The CDR3 nucleotides are TGTGCCAGCAGCCCTAGAGGGATTAGACAAGAGACCCAGTACTTC. As protein: CASSPRGIRQETQYF.

This clonotype was counted between two and nine times. The library was designed around alpha chains, so this beta chain is a stray read whose abundance carries little weight. The chain links TRBV27 to TRBJ1-2; 9 bases are a match to TRBD1. CDR3 size: 18 residues. CDR1 and CDR2 (germline): MNHEY, SMNVEV (reference sequence). With 5 bases clipped from V and 2 bases from J, the junction kept 15 bases outside the gene matches. The CDR3 region is CASSPLRKDRGKNYGYTF. CDR3 DNA: TGTGCCAGCAGTCCCCTTAGAAAAGACAGGGGGAAGAACTATGGCTACACCTTC.

Regarding this clonotype: Little can be read into the size of this beta chain, an off-target read in a library designed for alpha chains. The J gene is TRBJ2-1, the V gene TRBV28; 8 bases are shared with TRBD2. This CDR3 spans 17 amino acids. The V gene's germline CDR1 is MDHEN and CDR2 SYDVKM. V lost 2 bases to trimming and J lost 5 bases; unmatched junction nucleotides: 11. CDR3: CASSLSFRTSRNNEQFF. As DNA, the CDR3 is TGTGCCAGCAGTTTAAGCTTCCGGACTAGCCGGAACAATGAGCAGTTCTTC.

Sample share makes this clonotype large. This beta chain is off target for a library built for alpha chains, so its abundance means little. The chain has TRBV27 and TRBJ1-2; TRBD1 is a possible D gene (5 bases). Germline lookup yields CDR1 MNHEY and CDR2 SMNVEV (reference sequence). The CDR3 length is 13 residues. Deletions cut 5 bases from V and 4 bases from J, with 11 bases between. This CDR3 reads CASSLRVGYGYTF. The CDR3 nucleotides read TGTGCCAGCAGTCTCAGGGTTGGCTATGGCTACACCTTC.

About this clonotype: This beta chain lies outside the target of a library built for alpha chains; its clone size means little. The chain recombines TRBV5-4 with TRBJ2-3, with TRBD2 as a possible D gene (5 bases). CDR1 is SGHNT and CDR2 is YYREEE in the germline V gene (reference sequence). Trimming removed 3 bases from V and 4 bases from J, with 9 bases in between. The CDR3 sequence is 13 residues long. The CDR3 DNA reads as TGTGCCAGCAGCTGGTTCGGGGCAGATACGCAGTATTTT. Its protein is CASSWFGADTQYF.

This clonotype was recorded a few times. A read error may account for a junction end that differs from germline. As an off-target read in a library built for alpha chains, this beta chain has a frequency of little significance. CDR3 coding DNA: TGTGCCAGCAGCGAAGCAGCAGGGGACACTGAAGCTTTCTTT. Its translation is CASSEAAGDTEAFF. This chain uses TRBV2 with TRBJ1-1; D is possibly TRBD1 (6 bases). CDR3 length: 14 residues. Germline-derived CDR1 and CDR2 are SNHLY and FYNNEI.

Points on this clonotype: This beta chain lies outside the target of a library built for alpha chains; its clone size means little. The chain joins TRBV27 to TRBJ1-6; TRBD1 is a possible D gene (5 bases). V shed 3 bases and J shed 0 bases, with 15 bases lying between them. Per germline, CDR1 MNHEY and CDR2 SMNVEV (reference sequence). The CDR3 length is 18 residues. CDR3 in amino acids: CASSLFQGISSYNSPLHF. DNA of the CDR3: TGTGCCAGCAGTTTGTTCCAGGGAATCAGCTCCTATAATTCACCCCTCCACTTT.